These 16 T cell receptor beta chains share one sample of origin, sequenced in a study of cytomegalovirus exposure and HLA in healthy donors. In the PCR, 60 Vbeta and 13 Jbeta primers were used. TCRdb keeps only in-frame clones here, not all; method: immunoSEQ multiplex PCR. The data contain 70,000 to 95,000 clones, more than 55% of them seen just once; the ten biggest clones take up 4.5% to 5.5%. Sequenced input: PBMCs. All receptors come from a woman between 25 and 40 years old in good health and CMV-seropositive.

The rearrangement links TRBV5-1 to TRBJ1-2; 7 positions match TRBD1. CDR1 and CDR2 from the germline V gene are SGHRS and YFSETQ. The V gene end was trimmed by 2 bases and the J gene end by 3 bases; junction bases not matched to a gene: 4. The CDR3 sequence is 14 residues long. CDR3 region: CASSLQGTDYGYTF. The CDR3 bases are TGCGCCAGCAGCTTACAGGGGACGGACTATGGCTACACCTTC.

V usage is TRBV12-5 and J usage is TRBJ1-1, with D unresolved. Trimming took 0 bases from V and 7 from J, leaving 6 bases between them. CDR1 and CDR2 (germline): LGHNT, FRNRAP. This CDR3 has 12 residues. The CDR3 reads CASGLVPFEAFF. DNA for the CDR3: TGTGCTAGTGGTTTGGTCCCATTTGAAGCTTTCTTT.

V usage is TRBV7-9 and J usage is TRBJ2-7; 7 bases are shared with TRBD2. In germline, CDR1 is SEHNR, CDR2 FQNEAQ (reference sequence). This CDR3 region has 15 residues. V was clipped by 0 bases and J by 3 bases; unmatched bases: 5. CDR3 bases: TGTGCCAGCAGCTTAGCGGGGGAGGGAGGCTACGAGCAGTACTTC. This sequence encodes CASSLAGEGGYEQYF.

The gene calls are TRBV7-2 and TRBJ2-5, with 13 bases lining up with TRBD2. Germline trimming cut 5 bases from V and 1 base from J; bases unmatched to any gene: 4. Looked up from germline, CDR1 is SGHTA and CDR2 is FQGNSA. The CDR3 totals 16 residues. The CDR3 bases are TGTGCCAGCAGCCCGAGGACTAGCGGGAGCCAAGAGACCCAGTACTTC. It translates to CASSPRTSGSQETQYF.

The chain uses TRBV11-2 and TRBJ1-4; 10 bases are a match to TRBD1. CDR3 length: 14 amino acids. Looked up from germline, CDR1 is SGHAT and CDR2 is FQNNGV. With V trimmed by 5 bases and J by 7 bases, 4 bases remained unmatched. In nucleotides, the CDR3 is TGTGCCAGCAGCCCGGGACAGGGGAGTGAAAAACTGTTTTTT. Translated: CASSPGQGSEKLFF.

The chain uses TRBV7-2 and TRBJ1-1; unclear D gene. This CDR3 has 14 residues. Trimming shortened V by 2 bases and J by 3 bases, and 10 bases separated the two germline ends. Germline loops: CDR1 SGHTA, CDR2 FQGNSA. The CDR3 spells CASSLRGGHTEAFF. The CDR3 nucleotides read TGTGCCAGCAGCTTACGGGGAGGGCACACTGAAGCTTTCTTT. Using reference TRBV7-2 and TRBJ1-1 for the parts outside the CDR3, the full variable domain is GAGVSQSPSNKVTEKGKDVELRCDPISGHTALYWYRQSLGQGLEFLIYFQGNSAPDKSGLPSDRFSAERTGGSVSTLTIQRTQQEDSAVYLCASSLRGGHTEAFFGQGTRLTVV.

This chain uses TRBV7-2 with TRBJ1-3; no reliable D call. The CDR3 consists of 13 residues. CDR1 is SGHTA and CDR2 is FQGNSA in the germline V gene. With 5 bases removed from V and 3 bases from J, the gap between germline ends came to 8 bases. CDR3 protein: CASSPTVGNTIYF. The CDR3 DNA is TGTGCCAGCAGCCCAACGGTTGGAAACACCATATATTTT.

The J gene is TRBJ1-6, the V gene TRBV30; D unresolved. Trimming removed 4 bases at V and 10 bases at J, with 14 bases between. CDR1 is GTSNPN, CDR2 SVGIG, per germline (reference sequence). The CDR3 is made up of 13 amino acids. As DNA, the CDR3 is TGTGCCTGGAAGGAGCCGGGGAACTCACCCCTCCACTTT. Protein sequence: CAWKEPGNSPLHF.

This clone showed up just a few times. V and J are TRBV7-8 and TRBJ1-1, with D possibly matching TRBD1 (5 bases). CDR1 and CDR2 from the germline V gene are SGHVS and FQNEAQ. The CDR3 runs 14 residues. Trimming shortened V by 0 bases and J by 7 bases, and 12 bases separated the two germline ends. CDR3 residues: CASSLASTGHEAFF. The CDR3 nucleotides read TGTGCCAGCAGCTTAGCATCAACAGGCCATGAAGCTTTCTTT.

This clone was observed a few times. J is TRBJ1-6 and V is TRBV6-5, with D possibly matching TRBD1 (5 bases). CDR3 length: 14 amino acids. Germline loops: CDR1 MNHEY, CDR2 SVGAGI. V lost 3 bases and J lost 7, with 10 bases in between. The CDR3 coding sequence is TGTGCCAGCAGTTATAGGGGACTGAATTCACCCCTCCACTTT. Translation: CASSYRGLNSPLHF.

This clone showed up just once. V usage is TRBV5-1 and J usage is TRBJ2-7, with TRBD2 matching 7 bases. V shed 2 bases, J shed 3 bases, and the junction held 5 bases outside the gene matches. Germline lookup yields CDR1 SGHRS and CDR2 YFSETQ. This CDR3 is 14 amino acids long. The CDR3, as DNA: TGCGCCAGCAGCTTCGGGGCGGGGGACTACGAGCAGTACTTC. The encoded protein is CASSFGAGDYEQYF.

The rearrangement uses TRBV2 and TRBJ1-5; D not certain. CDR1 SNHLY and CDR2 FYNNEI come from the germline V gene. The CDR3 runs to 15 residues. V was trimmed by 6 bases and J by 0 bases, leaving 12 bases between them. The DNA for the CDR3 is TGTGCCAGCAGAGGCGCGGAATATAGCAATCAGCCCCAGCATTTT. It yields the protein CASRGAEYSNQPQHF. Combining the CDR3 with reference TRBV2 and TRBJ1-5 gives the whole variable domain EPEVTQTPSHQVTQMGQEVILRCVPISNHLYFYWYRQILGQKVEFLVSFYNNEISEKSEIFDDQFSVERPDGSNFTLKIRSTKLEDSAMYFCASRGAEYSNQPQHFGDGTRLSIL.

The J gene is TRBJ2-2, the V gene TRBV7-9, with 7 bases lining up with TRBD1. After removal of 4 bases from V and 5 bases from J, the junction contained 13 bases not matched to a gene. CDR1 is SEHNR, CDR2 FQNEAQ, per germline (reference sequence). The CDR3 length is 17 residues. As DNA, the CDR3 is TGTGCCAGCAGCTCCCTTCCTCGGACAGGCATAACCGGGGAGCTGTTTTTT. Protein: CASSSLPRTGITGELFF. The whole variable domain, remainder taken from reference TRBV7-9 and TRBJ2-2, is DTGVSQNPRHKITKRGQNVTFRCDPISEHNRLYWYRQTLGQGPEFLTYFQNEAQLEKSRLLSDRFSAERPKGSFSTLEIQRTEQGDSAMYLCASSSLPRTGITGELFFGEGSRLTVL.

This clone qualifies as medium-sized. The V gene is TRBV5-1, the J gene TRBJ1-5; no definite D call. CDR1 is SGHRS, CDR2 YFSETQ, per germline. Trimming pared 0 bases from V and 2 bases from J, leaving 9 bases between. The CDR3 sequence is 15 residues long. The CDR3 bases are TGCGCCAGCAGCTTGGGTCCGATAGGCAATCAGCCCCAGCATTTT. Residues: CASSLGPIGNQPQHF. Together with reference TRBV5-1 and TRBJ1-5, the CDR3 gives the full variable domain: KAGVTQTPRYLIKTRGQQVTLSCSPISGHRSVSWYQQTPGQGLQFLFEYFSETQRNKGNFPGRFSGRQFSNSRSEMNVSTLELGDSALYLCASSLGPIGNQPQHFGDGTRLSIL.

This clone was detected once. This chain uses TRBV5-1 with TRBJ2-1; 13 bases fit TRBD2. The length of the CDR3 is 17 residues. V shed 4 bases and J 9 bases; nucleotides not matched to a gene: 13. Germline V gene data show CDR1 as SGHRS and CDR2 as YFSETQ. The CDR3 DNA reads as TGCGCCAGCAGCCCTGGACTAGCGGGGGCCCGGAGCAGTGAGCAGTTCTTC. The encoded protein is CASSPGLAGARSSEQFF.

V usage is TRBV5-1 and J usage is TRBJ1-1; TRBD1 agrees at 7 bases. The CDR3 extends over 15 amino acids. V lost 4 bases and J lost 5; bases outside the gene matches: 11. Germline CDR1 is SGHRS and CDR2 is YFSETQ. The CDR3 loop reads CASSTELTGWTEAFF. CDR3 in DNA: TGCGCCAGCAGCACAGAGTTGACAGGGTGGACTGAAGCTTTCTTT.